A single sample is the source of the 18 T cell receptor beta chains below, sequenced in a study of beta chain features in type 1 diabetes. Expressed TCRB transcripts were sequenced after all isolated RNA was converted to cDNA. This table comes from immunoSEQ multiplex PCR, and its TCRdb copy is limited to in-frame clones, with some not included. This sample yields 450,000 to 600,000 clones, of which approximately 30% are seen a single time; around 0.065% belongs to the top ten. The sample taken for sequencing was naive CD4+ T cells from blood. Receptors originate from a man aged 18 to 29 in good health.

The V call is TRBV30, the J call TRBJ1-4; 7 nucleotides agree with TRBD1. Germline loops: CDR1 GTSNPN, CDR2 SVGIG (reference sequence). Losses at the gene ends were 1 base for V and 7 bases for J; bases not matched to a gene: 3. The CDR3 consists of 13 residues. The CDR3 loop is CAWSGQGFEKLFF. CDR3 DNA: TGTGCCTGGAGTGGACAGGGTTTTGAAAAACTGTTTTTT. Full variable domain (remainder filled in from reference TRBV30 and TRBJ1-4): SQTIHQWPATLVQPVGSPLSLECTVEGTSNPNLYWYRQAAGRGLQLLFYSVGIGQISSEVPQNLSASRPQDRQFILSSKKLLLSDSGFYLCAWSGQGFEKLFFGSGTQLSVL.

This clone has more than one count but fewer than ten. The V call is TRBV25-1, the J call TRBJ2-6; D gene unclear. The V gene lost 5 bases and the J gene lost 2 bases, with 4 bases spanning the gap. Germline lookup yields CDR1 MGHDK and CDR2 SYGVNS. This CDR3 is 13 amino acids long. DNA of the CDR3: TGTGCCAGCAGTTCGGCTGGGGCCAACGTCCTGACTTTC. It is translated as CASSSAGANVLTF. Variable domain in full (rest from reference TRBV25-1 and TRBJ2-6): EADIYQTPRYLVIGTGKKITLECSQTMGHDKMYWYQQDPGMELHLIHYSYGVNSTEKGDLSSESTVSRIRTEHFPLTLESARPSHTSQYLCASSSAGANVLTFGAGSRLTVL.

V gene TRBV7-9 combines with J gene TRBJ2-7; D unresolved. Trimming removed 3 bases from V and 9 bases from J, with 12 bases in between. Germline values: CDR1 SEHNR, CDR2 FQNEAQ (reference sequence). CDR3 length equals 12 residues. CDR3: CASSLEKVSQYF. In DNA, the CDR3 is TGTGCCAGCAGCTTGGAGAAAGTGTCGCAGTACTTC.

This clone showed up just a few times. CDR3 DNA: TGCAGCGTTGAGGAAGACAGAGGAAAGACCCAGTACTTC. Amino acid sequence: CSVEEDRGKTQYF. The chain links TRBV29-1 to TRBJ2-5; D is possibly TRBD1 (5 bases). The V gene lost 3 bases and the J gene lost 6 bases, with 14 bases spanning the gap. The CDR3 sequence is 13 residues long. Germline V gene lookup returns CDR1 SQVTM and CDR2 ANQGSEA.

The chain's CDR3 is CASNLEVTDTQYF. The CDR3 nucleotides are TGTGCCAGCAATCTAGAAGTCACAGATACGCAGTATTTT. The V gene is TRBV7-8, the J gene TRBJ2-3, with D hard to call. Trimming removed 7 bases at V and 2 bases at J, with 10 bases between. Germline V gene lookup returns CDR1 SGHVS and CDR2 FQNEAQ. The CDR3 has 13 residues.

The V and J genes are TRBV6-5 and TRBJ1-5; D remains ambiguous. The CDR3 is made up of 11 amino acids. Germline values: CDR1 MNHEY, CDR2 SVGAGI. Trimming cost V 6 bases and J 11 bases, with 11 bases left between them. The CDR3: CASSEGSAQHF. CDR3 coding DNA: TGTGCCAGCAGCGAGGGTTCAGCCCAGCATTTT.

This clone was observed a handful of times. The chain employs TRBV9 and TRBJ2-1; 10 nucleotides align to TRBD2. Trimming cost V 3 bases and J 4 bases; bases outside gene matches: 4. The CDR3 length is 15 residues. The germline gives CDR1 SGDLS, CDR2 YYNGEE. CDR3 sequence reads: CASSGGLAAYNEQFF. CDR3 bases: TGTGCCAGCAGCGGAGGACTAGCGGCATACAATGAGCAGTTCTTC.

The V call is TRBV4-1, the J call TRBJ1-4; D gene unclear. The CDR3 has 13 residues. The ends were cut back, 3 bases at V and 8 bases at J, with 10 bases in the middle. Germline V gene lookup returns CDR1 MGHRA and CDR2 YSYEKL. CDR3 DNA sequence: TGCGCCAGCAGCCACAATCCTATCGAAAAACTGTTTTTT. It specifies CASSHNPIEKLFF.

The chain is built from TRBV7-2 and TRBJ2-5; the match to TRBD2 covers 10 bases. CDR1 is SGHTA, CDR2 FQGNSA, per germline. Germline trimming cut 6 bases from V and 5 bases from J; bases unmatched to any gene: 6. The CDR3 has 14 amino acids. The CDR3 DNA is TGTGCCAGCAGTCCTAGCGGGAGTCTCGAGACCCAGTACTTC. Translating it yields CASSPSGSLETQYF.

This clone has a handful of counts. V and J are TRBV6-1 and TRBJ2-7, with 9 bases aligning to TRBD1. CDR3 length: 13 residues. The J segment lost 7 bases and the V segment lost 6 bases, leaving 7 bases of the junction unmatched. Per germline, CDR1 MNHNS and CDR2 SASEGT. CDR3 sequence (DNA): TGTGCCAGCAGCGGGACAGGGAGGAGTGAGCAGTACTTC. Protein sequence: CASSGTGRSEQYF.

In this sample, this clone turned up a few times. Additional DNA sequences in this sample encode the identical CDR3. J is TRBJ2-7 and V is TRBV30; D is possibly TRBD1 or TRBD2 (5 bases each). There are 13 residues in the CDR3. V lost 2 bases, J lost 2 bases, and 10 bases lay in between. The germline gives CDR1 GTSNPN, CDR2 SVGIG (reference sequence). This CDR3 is CAWSSGTTYEQYF. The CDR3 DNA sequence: TGTGCCTGGAGTTCAGGGACCACCTACGAGCAGTACTTC. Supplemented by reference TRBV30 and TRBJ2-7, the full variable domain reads SQTIHQWPATLVQPVGSPLSLECTVEGTSNPNLYWYRQAAGRGLQLLFYSVGIGQISSEVPQNLSASRPQDRQFILSSKKLLLSDSGFYLCAWSSGTTYEQYFGPGTRLTVT.

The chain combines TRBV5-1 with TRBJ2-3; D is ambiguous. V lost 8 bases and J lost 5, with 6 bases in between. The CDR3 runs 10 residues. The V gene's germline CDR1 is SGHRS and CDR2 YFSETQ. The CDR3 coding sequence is TGCGCCAGGATTGAAGATACGCAGTATTTT. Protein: CARIEDTQYF.

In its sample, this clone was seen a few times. The CDR3 bases are TGCAGCGTTGAAGATGGCAGGGCGAACCAAGAGACCCAGTACTTC. It translates to CSVEDGRANQETQYF. The chain links TRBV29-1 to TRBJ2-5; weak D call: TRBD1 (5 bases). CDR3 length: 15 amino acids. Trimming left V 0 bases short and J 0 bases short, with 11 bases between. Per germline, CDR1 SQVTM and CDR2 ANQGSEA.

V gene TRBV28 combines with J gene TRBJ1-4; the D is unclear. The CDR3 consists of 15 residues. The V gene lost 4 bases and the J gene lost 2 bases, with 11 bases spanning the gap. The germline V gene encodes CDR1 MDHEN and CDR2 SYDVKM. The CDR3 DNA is TGTGCCAGCAGTTGGGGAACAGCTACTAATGAAAAACTGTTTTTT. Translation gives CASSWGTATNEKLFF.

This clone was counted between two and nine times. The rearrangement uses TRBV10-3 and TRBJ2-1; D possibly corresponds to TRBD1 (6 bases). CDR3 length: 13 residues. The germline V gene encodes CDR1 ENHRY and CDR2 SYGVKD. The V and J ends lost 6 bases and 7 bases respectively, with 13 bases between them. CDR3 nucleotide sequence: TGTGCCATCAGGGACAGTCCGCTGAATGAGCAGTTCTTC. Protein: CAIRDSPLNEQFF.

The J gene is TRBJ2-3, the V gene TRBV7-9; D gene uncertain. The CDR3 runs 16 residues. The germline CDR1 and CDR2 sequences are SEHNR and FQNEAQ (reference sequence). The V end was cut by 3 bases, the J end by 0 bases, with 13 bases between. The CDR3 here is CASSLSESTSTDTQYF. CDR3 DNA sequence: TGTGCCAGCAGCTTGAGCGAATCGACTAGCACAGATACGCAGTATTTT.

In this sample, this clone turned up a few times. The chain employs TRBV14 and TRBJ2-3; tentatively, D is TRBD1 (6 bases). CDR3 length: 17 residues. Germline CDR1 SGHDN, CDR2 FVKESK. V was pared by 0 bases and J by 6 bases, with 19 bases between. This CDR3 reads CASSQDGPGHDEDTQYF. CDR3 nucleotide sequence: TGTGCCAGCAGCCAAGATGGTCCGGGACACGATGAGGATACGCAGTATTTT.

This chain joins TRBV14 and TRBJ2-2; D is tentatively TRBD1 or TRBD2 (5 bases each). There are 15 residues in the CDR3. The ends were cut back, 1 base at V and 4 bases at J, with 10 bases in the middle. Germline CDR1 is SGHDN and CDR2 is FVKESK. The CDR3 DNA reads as TGTGCCAGCAGCCAAGTAGCGACAGCCACCGGGGAGCTGTTTTTT. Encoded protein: CASSQVATATGELFF.